This entry lists 7 T cell receptor beta chains sequenced from one sample in a study of cytomegalovirus exposure and HLA in healthy donors. Primers included in the PCR were 60 Vbeta and 13 Jbeta primers. Data came from immunoSEQ multiplex PCR; TCRdb stores just in-frame clones and leaves some out. The data show about 85,000 clones, 65% to 75% seen once. Material: PBMCs. The source of these receptors is a man between 25 and 39 years old in good health and CMV-seronegative.

This sequence joins TRBV7-3 and TRBJ2-2; TRBD2 is a possible D gene (6 bases). The V end lost 1 base, the J end lost 6 bases, and 15 bases lay between the germline ends. The CDR3 is 16 residues long. Germline V CDR1 and CDR2: SGHTA, FQGTGA. The CDR3: CASSLSGDRKAGELFF. CDR3 coding DNA: TGTGCCAGCAGCTTAAGCGGGGACCGGAAGGCCGGGGAGCTGTTTTTT.

The CDR3 region is CAINRGGSYEQYF. DNA for the CDR3: TGTGCCATCAATCGAGGGGGATCCTACGAGCAGTACTTC. The chain joins TRBV10-3 to TRBJ2-7; D is perhaps TRBD1 (6 bases). CDR1 ENHRY and CDR2 SYGVKD come from the germline V gene. Trimming took 7 bases from V and 1 from J, leaving 11 bases between them. The CDR3 runs to 13 residues.

A few counts support this clone. This chain connects TRBV6-1 to TRBJ2-2, with D maybe TRBD1 (5 bases). Germline CDR1 reads MNHNS; CDR2 reads SASEGT. The CDR3 is made up of 14 amino acids. Trimming took off 1 base at V and 6 bases at J, with 9 bases between the two ends. The CDR3 protein is CASSEGRVAGELFF. The CDR3 region has the DNA TGTGCCAGCAGTGAAGGCAGGGTAGCCGGGGAGCTGTTTTTT.

The sample holds one count of this clone. The chain recombines TRBV27 with TRBJ1-2, with 8 nucleotides matching TRBD1. Trimming at V came to 4 bases and at J to 4 bases, leaving 14 bases not matched to a gene. CDR1 and CDR2 (germline): MNHEY, SMNVEV (reference sequence). The CDR3 runs to 17 residues. The CDR3 DNA reads as TGTGCCAGCAGTTCTCTCGCTGCCACAGGGGGACGCTATGGCTACACCTTC. Its translation is CASSSLAATGGRYGYTF.

This chain joins TRBV18 and TRBJ1-1; D is possibly TRBD1 (6 bases). Germline CDR1 and CDR2: KGHSH and LQKENI. V gave up 2 bases and J gave up 8 bases, with 18 bases separating them. This CDR3 is built from 15 residues. CDR3 sequence (DNA): TGTGCCAGCTCACCATCTTCAGCAGGGGTCAGGGAAGCTTTCTTT. Its translation: CASSPSSAGVREAFF.

As for this clone: Within the sample, other DNA sequences also encode this same CDR3. The V and J genes are TRBV5-4 and TRBJ2-1; TRBD2 matches 13 bases. The trim removed 4 bases at V and 1 base at J, leaving 2 bases unmatched. The CDR3 loop spans 16 amino acids. Germline values: CDR1 SGHNT, CDR2 YYREEE (reference sequence). The CDR3 DNA follows: TGTGCCAGCAGCAGGGGACTAGCGGGGTCCTACAATGAGCAGTTCTTC. This encodes CASSRGLAGSYNEQFF. The complete variable domain, with remaining parts taken from reference TRBV5-4 and TRBJ2-1, reads ETGVTQSPTHLIKTRGQQVTLRCSSQSGHNTVSWYQQALGQGPQFIFQYYREEENGRGNFPPRFSGLQFPNYSSELNVNALELDDSALYLCASSRGLAGSYNEQFFGPGTRLTVL.

With regard to this clone: A junction end diverges from the germline sequence, so it may reflect a read error. V and J are TRBV11-2 and TRBJ1-2; TRBD1 aligns across 10 bases. CDR1 and CDR2 (germline): SGHAT, FQNNGV. The CDR3 contains 13 residues. Written as DNA, the CDR3 is TGTGCCAGCAGACATAACGACGGGGACAGGGGTCGTTTC. This gives the protein CASRHNDGDRGRF.